This TCR beta chain originates from a study of OX40 agonist ivuxolimab in advanced cancers. General observations from the study: In the expanded peripheral T cells, antigen specificity was never determined. CD8+ T cells were the subset that, on average, had more expanded clones than CD4+.

The sample holds a few counts of this clone. Its target is not known. Assay used: immunoSEQ multiplex PCR; TCRdb lists only in-frame clones, some missing. Among about 76,000 clones listed, about 82% were seen once. V was shortened by 2 bases and J by 4 bases, with 11 bases between the two germline ends. CDR3 length: 14 residues. Germline CDR1 WSHSY, CDR2 SAAADI. J is TRBJ1-2 and V is TRBV10-2; D not resolved. The origin of this receptor is an adult with an advanced solid tumor such as melanoma, head and neck, liver or kidney cancer. The sequencing here drew on CD4+ or CD8+ T cells sorted from blood, taken in a trial of the OX40 agonist ivuxolimab. The CDR3 nucleotides read TGCGCCAGCAGTGAGCTGGGAGCCGGCTATGGCTACACCTTC. As protein: CASSELGAGYGYTF.